The clone carrying this T cell receptor beta chain has at least ten counts. Trimming left V 1 base short and J 1 base short, with 12 bases between. CDR1 and CDR2 from the germline V gene are SGHNT and YYREEE (reference sequence). CDR3 length: 16 amino acids. Thyroid surgery was preceded by no treatment in any patient. The data derive from a study of metastatic and nonmetastatic thyroid tumors. TCRdb recomputed clones from the PCR reads via MiXCR. The repertoire holds some 46,000 clones, with approximately 24% as singletons. What was sequenced was blood. This receptor was taken from a male donor with papillary thyroid cancer or a benign thyroid nodule (not recorded which). Some clones in this sample may be carry-over from other donors' samples. The chain recombines TRBV5-4 with TRBJ2-1; the D is unclear. The CDR3 DNA sequence: TGTGCCAGCAGCTTGTTCGAGCCTCGATCCTACAATGAGCAGTTCTTC. The encoded protein is CASSLFEPRSYNEQFF. Supplemented by reference TRBV5-4 and TRBJ2-1, the full variable domain reads ETGVTQSPTHLIKTRGQQVTLRCSSQSGHNTVSWYQQALGQGPQFIFQYYREEENGRGNFPPRFSGLQFPNYSSELNVNALELDDSALYLCASSLFEPRSYNEQFFGPGTRLTVL.